Listed below are T cell receptor beta chains from one sample, sequenced in a study of shared clonotypes between healthy human individuals. Data came from immunoSEQ multiplex PCR; TCRdb stores just in-frame clones and leaves some out. The table lists more than 450,000 clones, 79% of them singletons, with approximately 12% in the top ten. Sequencing was carried out using PBMCs. The receptors were gathered from a woman between 35 and 50 years old in good health. Some clones in this sample may be carry-over from other donors' samples. The CDR3 runs from the conserved cysteine through the conserved F or W. A D gene is named only where the DNA matches it firmly. Part of the rows lack a size; the others show once, few, many or a class for expanded clones.

once,TRBD2,TRBJ2-1,TRBV19,TGTGCCAGTAGTATGAGACTAGCGGGAGATGAGCAGTTCTTC,CASSMRLAGDEQFF
once,TRBD1,TRBJ2-7,TRBV15,TGTGCCACCAGCAGGGGACAGGACAGCTCCTACGAGCAGTACTTC,CATSRGQDSSYEQYF
.,.,TRBJ2-1,TRBV7-2,TGTGCCAGCAGCTTAGGTTCCGGGCCAGCCTACAATGAGCAGTTCTTC,CASSLGSGPAYNEQFF
.,TRBD2,TRBJ2-5,TRBV4-2,TGTGCCAGCAGCCAAGACGTTTCGCGGGAGGAATGGAGGACCCAGTACTTC,CASSQDVSREEWRTQYF
.,.,TRBJ1-6,TRBV6-7,TGTGCCAGCCAAGGGGTATACCCCCTCCACTTT,CASQGVYPLHF
.,.,TRBJ2-2,TRBV11-3,TGTGCCAGCAGCACCCTCACGGGTGGCACCGGGGAGCTGTTTTTT,CASSTLTGGTGELFF
.,.,TRBJ2-5,TRBV28,TGTGCCAGCAGTTTATGGGCTAGTTCTAGTCAAGAGACCCAGTACTTC,CASSLWASSSQETQYF
.,.,TRBJ1-3,TRBV6-5,TGTGCCAGCATGGGCGGAGGAAACACCATATATTTT,CASMGGGNTIYF
.,.,TRBJ2-2,TRBV29-1,TGCAGCGTTGACCAGGGGGGGAACACCGGGGAGCTGTTTTTT,CSVDQGGNTGELFF
.,.,TRBJ2-1,TRBV19,TGTGCCAGTAGTACCGGGACCTTCGGGAATGAGCAGTTCTTC,CASSTGTFGNEQFF
.,.,TRBJ2-5,TRBV7-2,TGTGCCAGCAGCTTAAGAGGGCCAGAGACCCAGTACTTC,CASSLRGPETQYF
.,TRBD2,TRBJ2-3,TRBV19,TGTGCCAGTAGTATAGGGGAACTAGCGAGCACAGATACGCAGTATTTT,CASSIGELASTDTQYF
.,.,TRBJ2-7,TRBV27,TGTGCCAGCAGTTCCAGGGTGGGGGGCGAGCAGTACTTC,CASSSRVGGEQYF
many,TRBD1,TRBJ2-5,TRBV7-2,TGTGCCAGCAGTTTGACAGGGGGCAGGGAGACCCAGTACTTC,CASSLTGGRETQYF
.,.,TRBJ1-2,TRBV19,TGTGCCAGTAGTATTTCACCGGGCTATGGCTACACCTTC,CASSISPGYGYTF
.,.,TRBJ2-7,TRBV27,TGTGCCAGCAGTTTATCCGGATCCTACGAGCAGTACTTC,CASSLSGSYEQYF
.,.,TRBJ2-5,TRBV18,TGTGCCAGCTCACAGGCAGGCGCTGTTCGAGAGACCCAGTACTTC,CASSQAGAVRETQYF
.,.,TRBJ2-1,TRBV5-1,TGCGCCAGCAGCTTGGGAGGAGGCCAGTCCTACAATGAGCAGTTCTTC,CASSLGGGQSYNEQFF
once,TRBD1,TRBJ1-5,TRBV19,TGTGCCAGTAGCCTCGACAGGGAAAATAGCAATCAGCCCCAGCATTTT,CASSLDRENSNQPQHF
few,.,TRBJ2-2,TRBV5-1,TGCGCCAGCAGCTACGACAGTACCGGGGAGCTGTTTTTT,CASSYDSTGELFF
.,.,TRBJ2-1,TRBV29-1,TGCAGCGTTGAAAGGCCAAACCCCTCCTACAATGAGCAGTTCTTC,CSVERPNPSYNEQFF
.,TRBD2,TRBJ2-1,TRBV18,TGTGCCAGCTCACCCGGGACTAGATCATACAATGAGCAGTTCTTC,CASSPGTRSYNEQFF
.,TRBD1,TRBJ1-2,TRBV11-1,TGTGCCAGCAGCCTGGGACAGGGCTCCTATGGCTACACCTTC,CASSLGQGSYGYTF
.,.,TRBJ1-2,TRBV28,TGTGCCAGCAGTGTAAGGCCCTATGGCTACACCTTC,CASSVRPYGYTF
.,.,TRBJ2-6,TRBV18,TGTGCCAGCTCACCACCGCTCAGCCCCTCTGGGGCCAACGTCCTGACTTTC,CASSPPLSPSGANVLTF
.,TRBD1,TRBJ2-4,TRBV5-1,TGCGCCAGCAGCACCGACAGGGGGACGGCCAAAAACATTCAGTACTTC,CASSTDRGTAKNIQYF
.,TRBD1,TRBJ1-6,TRBV5-4,TGTGCCAGCAGCAGGGACAGGGCTTCACCCCTCCACTTT,CASSRDRASPLHF
once,TRBD2,TRBJ2-5,TRBV5-1,TGCGCCAGCAGCTTAAATCCCATGACTAGCGGGAGTCTCAAAGAGACCCAGTACTTC,CASSLNPMTSGSLKETQYF
few,.,TRBJ2-7,TRBV18,TGTGCCAGCTCACCAGGGGGAGGCCTGCTTGGCGAGCAGTACTTC,CASSPGGGLLGEQYF
.,.,TRBJ1-1,TRBV28,TGTGCCAGCAGTTTACTCGCCAGGGAGGCTTTCTTT,CASSLLAREAFF
.,.,TRBJ2-3,TRBV19,TGTGCCAGTACCCCTCGGACAGGCACAGATACGCAGTATTTT,CASTPRTGTDTQYF
.,.,TRBJ1-3,TRBV18,TGTGCCAGCTCACCTACTGGACAGTCAAAGAACACCATATATTTT,CASSPTGQSKNTIYF
.,TRBD2,TRBJ2-7,TRBV11-2,TGTGCCAGCAGCTTAGGGAGGACTAGCCTCTACGAGCAGTACTTC,CASSLGRTSLYEQYF
once,TRBD1,TRBJ2-1,TRBV7-9,TGTGCCAGCAGCCGGGGAGAGGGGGCTTGGTTCTTC,CASSRGEGAWFF
.,.,TRBJ1-1,TRBV14,TGTGCCAGCAGCCAAGGGGGGAGGAACACTGAAGCTTTCTTT,CASSQGGRNTEAFF
once,.,TRBJ2-5,TRBV7-2,TGTGCCAGCAGCTCCATGCGGACCCTAGAGACCCAGTACTTC,CASSSMRTLETQYF
.,.,TRBJ2-5,TRBV11-2,TGTGCCAGCAGCTTCAAAGAGACCCAGTACTTC,CASSFKETQYF
.,TRBD2,TRBJ2-1,TRBV5-4,TGTGCCAGCAGCATTGACGCTAGCGGGGCCTACAATGAGCAGTTCTTC,CASSIDASGAYNEQFF
.,TRBD1,TRBJ2-5,TRBV5-6,TGTGCCAGCAGTAGAACAGGGGACGGGGAGACCCAGTACTTC,CASSRTGDGETQYF
.,.,TRBJ1-1,TRBV5-1,TGCGCCAGCAGCTCCGCCGGAGCGAGGCCGAACACTGAAGCTTTCTTT,CASSSAGARPNTEAFF
.,TRBD1,TRBJ1-6,TRBV30,TGTGCCTGGAGTGTCTCGGGACAGGGAGTTTCACCCCTCCACTTT,CAWSVSGQGVSPLHF
.,TRBD2,TRBJ2-5,TRBV6-5,TGTGCCAGCAGGACTAGCGGACAAGAGACCCAGTACTTC,CASRTSGQETQYF
.,TRBD2,TRBJ2-7,TRBV28,TGTGCCAGCAGAGACCCCGGGACTAGGTACTACGAGCAGTACTTC,CASRDPGTRYYEQYF
.,.,TRBJ2-2,TRBV27,TGTGCCAGCAGCACAGGGTCCACCGGGGAGCTGTTTTTT,CASSTGSTGELFF
.,.,TRBJ2-5,TRBV5-4,TGTGCCAGCAGCTTGGATGGGGCGGGGGAGACCCAGTACTTC,CASSLDGAGETQYF